These 2 T cell receptor beta chains originate from one sample sequenced in a study of response to subunit inactivated influenza vaccine. TCRdb redid the calling of the RT-PCR reads with MiXCR, one entry per CDR3 protein. The data contain about 160,000 distinct CDR3 sequences, roughly a tenth of them singletons. The sample was non-naive T cells sorted from PBMCs, taken 40 to 50 days after vaccination. The source of these receptors is a middle-aged man who received an inactivated influenza vaccine.

Only a few counts were recorded for this clonotype. The V gene is TRBV6-1, the J gene TRBJ2-3, with D unclear. The CDR3 runs 14 residues. Germline V gene lookup returns CDR1 MNHNS and CDR2 SASEGT. The ends were cut back, 6 bases at V and 5 bases at J, with 15 bases in the middle. The CDR3 DNA reads as TGTGCCAGCAGAAAAAACTTCCTCGGAGATACGCAGTATTTT. It yields the protein CASRKNFLGDTQYF.

The chain recombines TRBV6-2 or TRBV6-3 with TRBJ2-1; no clear D gene. Deletions cut 7 bases from V and 4 bases from J, with 5 bases between. CDR3 length: 11 amino acids. The germline CDR1 and CDR2 sequences are MNHEY and SVGEGT. The DNA of the CDR3 is TGTGCCAGCAAGAGTTACAATGAGCAGTTCTTC. It translates to CASKSYNEQFF.